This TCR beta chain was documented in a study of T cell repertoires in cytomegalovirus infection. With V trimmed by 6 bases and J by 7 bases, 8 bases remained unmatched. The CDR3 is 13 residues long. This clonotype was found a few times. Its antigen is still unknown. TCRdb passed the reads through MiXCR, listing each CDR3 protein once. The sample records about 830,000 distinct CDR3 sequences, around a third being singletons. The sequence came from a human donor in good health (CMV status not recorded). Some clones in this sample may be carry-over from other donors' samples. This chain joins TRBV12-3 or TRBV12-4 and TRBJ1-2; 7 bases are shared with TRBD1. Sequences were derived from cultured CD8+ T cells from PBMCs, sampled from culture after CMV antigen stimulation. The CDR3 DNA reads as TGTGCCAGCAGCCTCACGACAGGGTCTGGCTACACCTTC. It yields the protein CASSLTTGSGYTF.